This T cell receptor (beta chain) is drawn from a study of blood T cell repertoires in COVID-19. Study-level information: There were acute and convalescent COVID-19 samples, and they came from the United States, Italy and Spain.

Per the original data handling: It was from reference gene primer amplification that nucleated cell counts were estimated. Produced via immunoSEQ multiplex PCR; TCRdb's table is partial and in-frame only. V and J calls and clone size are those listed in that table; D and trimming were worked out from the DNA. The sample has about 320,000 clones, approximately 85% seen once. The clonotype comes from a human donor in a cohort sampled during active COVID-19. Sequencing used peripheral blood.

The CDR3 protein is CASSPGHRENSPLHF. CDR3 DNA sequence: TGTGCCAGCTCACCGGGACATAGGGAGAATTCACCCCTCCACTTT. The V and J genes are TRBV18 and TRBJ1-6; maybe TRBD1 (6 bases). The CDR3 sequence is 15 residues long. The V gene lost 3 bases and the J gene lost 7 bases, with 13 bases spanning the gap. Germline V gene sequence: CDR1 KGHSH, CDR2 LQKENI.